Listed here are 10 T cell receptor beta chains from one sample, sequenced in a study of cytomegalovirus exposure and HLA in healthy donors. TCRdb keeps only in-frame clones here, not all; method: immunoSEQ multiplex PCR. The table lists fewer than 200,000 clones, roughly 90% of them singletons, with 4% to 5% in the top ten. Sequencing was done on a sample of PBMCs. The receptors derive from a man aged 18 to 29 in good health and CMV-seropositive.

This chain joins TRBV19 and TRBJ1-2; D uncertain. Germline CDR1 LNHDA, CDR2 SQIVND (reference sequence). CDR3 size: 16 residues. Trimming cost V 3 bases and J 5 bases, with 19 bases left between them. The CDR3 bases are TGTGCCAGTAGTATCCGTGGGGAGGCGAGCATATATGGCTACACCTTC. Encoded protein: CASSIRGEASIYGYTF.

CDR3: CASGRHSSYEQYF. The CDR3 nucleotides read TGTGCCAGCGGTCGACATAGCTCCTACGAGCAGTACTTC. The rearrangement links TRBV27 to TRBJ2-7; no firm D call. V was clipped by 8 bases and J by 0 bases, with 11 bases between them. The germline V gene encodes CDR1 MNHEY and CDR2 SMNVEV (reference sequence). The CDR3 has 13 amino acids.

CDR3 nucleotides: TGTGCCAGCAGCATAGGACTAGCGGGAGTCACCGGGGAGCTGTTTTTT. Encoded protein: CASSIGLAGVTGELFF. This rearrangement joins TRBV7-9 to TRBJ2-2; 13 nucleotides agree with TRBD2. V shed 5 bases, J shed 4 bases, and the junction held 4 bases outside the gene matches. CDR1 and CDR2 from the germline V gene are SEHNR and FQNEAQ (reference sequence). There are 16 residues in the CDR3.

As DNA, the CDR3 is TGCGCCAGCAGCTTGGATGGCGGAGACTCTGGAAACACCATATATTTT. Its translation: CASSLDGGDSGNTIYF. The rearrangement uses TRBV5-1 and TRBJ1-3, with D uncertain. Germline V gives CDR1 SGHRS, CDR2 YFSETQ. Trimming stripped 0 bases from V and 0 bases from J, with 10 bases between. The CDR3 covers 16 residues.

The V call is TRBV2, the J call TRBJ2-5, with D possibly TRBD1 on 6 matching bases. The germline gives CDR1 SNHLY, CDR2 FYNNEI. V lost 8 bases, J lost 0 bases, and 7 bases lay in between. The CDR3 has 12 residues. The CDR3 here is CASHRDQETQYF. The DNA for the CDR3 is TGTGCCAGCCACAGGGACCAAGAGACCCAGTACTTC.

DNA for the CDR3: TGTGCCAGCAGTTACGGACAATCCTACGAGCAGTACTTC. It yields the protein CASSYGQSYEQYF. The chain combines TRBV6-5 with TRBJ2-7, with TRBD1 as a possible D gene (5 bases). This CDR3 is 13 amino acids long. CDR1 and CDR2 from the germline V gene are MNHEY and SVGAGI. Trimming cost V 2 bases and J 1 base, with 6 bases left between them.

This chain joins TRBV7-8 and TRBJ2-7; D might be TRBD2 (6 bases). This CDR3 spans 16 amino acids. Germline V CDR1 and CDR2: SGHVS, FQNEAQ. V lost 5 bases and J lost 0, with 17 bases in between. The CDR3 reads CASSGYGTGVSYEQYF. In nucleotides, the CDR3 is TGTGCCAGCAGCGGATACGGGACGGGGGTCTCCTACGAGCAGTACTTC.

This clone was recorded once. Being one base from a much bigger clone, this may be a read error. This specimen includes other DNA sequences encoding the same CDR3. This chain connects TRBV4-1 to TRBJ2-7; perhaps TRBD2 as D (6 bases). The CDR3 runs to 13 residues. V lost 1 base and J 4 bases, leaving 8 bases between the germline ends. Germline V gene sequence: CDR1 MGHRA, CDR2 YSYEKL. CDR3 region: CASSQVRGYEQYF. CDR3 nucleotide sequence: TGCGCCAGCAGCCAAGTACGGGGGTACGAGCAGTACTTC.

The genes are TRBV10-3 and TRBJ2-7; 8 bases map to TRBD1. The CDR3 totals 15 residues. Germline lookup yields CDR1 ENHRY and CDR2 SYGVKD. The V gene end was trimmed by 7 bases and the J gene end by 5 bases; junction bases not matched to a gene: 13. The CDR3 DNA is TGTGCCATCAAAGGCCACGGGACAGGCTTCGACGAGCAGTACTTC. Amino acid sequence: CAIKGHGTGFDEQYF.

CDR3 sequence (DNA): TGCGCCAGCAGCTTGGCGCCAAAGACTAGCGGGAGTCCGTTCGGCACCGGGGAGCTGTTTTTT. Encoded protein: CASSLAPKTSGSPFGTGELFF. V and J are TRBV5-1 and TRBJ2-2; TRBD2 aligns across 12 bases. The junction had 16 bases not matched to a gene; V was cut back by 0 bases and J by 4 bases. CDR3 length: 21 amino acids. Germline CDR1 is SGHRS and CDR2 is YFSETQ.